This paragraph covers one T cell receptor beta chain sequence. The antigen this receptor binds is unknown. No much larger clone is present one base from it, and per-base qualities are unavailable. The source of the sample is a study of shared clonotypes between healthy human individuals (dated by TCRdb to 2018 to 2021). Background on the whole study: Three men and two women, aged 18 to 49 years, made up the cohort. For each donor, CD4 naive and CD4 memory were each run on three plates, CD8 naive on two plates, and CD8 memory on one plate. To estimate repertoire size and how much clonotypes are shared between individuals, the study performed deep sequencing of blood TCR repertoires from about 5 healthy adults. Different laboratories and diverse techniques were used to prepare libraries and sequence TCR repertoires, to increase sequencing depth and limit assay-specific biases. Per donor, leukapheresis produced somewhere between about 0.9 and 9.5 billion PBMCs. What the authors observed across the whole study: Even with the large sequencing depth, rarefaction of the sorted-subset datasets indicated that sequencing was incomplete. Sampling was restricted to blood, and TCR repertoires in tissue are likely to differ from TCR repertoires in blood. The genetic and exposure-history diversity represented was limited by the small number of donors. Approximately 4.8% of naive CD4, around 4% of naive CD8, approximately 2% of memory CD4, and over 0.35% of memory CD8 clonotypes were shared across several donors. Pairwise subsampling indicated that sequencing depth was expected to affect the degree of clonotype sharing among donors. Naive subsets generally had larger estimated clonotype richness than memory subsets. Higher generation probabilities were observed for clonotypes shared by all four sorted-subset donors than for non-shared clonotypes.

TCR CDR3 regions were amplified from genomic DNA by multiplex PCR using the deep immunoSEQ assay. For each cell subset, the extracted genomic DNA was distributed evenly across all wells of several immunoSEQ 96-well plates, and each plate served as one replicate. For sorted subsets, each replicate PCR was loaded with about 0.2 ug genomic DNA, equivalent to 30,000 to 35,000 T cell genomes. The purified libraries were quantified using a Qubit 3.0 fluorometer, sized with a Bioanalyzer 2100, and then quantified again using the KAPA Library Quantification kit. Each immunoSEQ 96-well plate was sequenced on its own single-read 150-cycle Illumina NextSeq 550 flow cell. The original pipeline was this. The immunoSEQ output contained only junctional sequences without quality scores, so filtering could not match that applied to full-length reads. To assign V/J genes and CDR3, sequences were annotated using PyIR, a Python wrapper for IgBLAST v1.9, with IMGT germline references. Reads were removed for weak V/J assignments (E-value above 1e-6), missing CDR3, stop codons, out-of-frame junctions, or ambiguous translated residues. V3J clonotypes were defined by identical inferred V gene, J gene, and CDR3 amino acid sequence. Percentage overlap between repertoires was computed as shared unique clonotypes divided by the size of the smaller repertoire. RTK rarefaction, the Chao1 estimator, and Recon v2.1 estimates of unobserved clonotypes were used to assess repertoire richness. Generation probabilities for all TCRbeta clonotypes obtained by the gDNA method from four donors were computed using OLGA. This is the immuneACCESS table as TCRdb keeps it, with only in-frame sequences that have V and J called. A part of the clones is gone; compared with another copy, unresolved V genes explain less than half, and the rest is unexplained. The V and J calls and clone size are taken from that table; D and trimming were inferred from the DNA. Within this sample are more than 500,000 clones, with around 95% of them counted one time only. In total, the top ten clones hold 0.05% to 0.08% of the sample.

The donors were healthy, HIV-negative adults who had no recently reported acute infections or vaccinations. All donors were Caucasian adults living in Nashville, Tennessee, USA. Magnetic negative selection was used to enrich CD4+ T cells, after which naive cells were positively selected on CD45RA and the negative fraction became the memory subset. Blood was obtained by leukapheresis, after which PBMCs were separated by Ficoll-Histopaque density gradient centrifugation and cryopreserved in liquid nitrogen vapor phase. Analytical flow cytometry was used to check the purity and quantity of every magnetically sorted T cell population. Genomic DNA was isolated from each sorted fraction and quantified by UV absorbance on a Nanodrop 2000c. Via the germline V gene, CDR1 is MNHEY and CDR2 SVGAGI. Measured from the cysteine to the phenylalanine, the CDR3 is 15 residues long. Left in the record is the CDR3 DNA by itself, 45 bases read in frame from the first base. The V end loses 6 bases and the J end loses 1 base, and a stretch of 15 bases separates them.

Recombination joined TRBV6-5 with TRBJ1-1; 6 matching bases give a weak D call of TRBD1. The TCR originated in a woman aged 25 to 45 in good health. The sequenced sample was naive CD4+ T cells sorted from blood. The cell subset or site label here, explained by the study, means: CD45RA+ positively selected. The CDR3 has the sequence CASRNDRSGNTEAFF. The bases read TGTGCCAGCAGAAACGACAGGTCTGGGAACACTGAAGCTTTCTTT.